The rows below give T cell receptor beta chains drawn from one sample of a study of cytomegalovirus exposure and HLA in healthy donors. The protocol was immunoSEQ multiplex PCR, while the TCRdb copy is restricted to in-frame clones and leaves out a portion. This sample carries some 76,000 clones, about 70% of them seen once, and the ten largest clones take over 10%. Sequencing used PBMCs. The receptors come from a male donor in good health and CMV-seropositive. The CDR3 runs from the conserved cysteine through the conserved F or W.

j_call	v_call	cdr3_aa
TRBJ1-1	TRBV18	CASSGTPNTEAFF
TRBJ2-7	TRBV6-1	CASRARDSPYEQYF
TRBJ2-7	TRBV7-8	CASSTPASSLQLSYEQYF
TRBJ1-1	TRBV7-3	CASSRNSMNTEAFF
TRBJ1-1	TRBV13	CASSLGRAGGMNTEAFF
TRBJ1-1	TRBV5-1	CASVQGGVNTEAFF
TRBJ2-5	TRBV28	CASQGETQYF
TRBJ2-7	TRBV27	CASSAGTGLNYEQYF
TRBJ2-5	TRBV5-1	CASSFQRGGEETQYF
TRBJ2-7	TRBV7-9	CASSYRDRDYEQYF
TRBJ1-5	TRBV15	CATRGRIVNQPQHF
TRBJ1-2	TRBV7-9	CASVLFAGGYTF
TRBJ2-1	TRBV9	CASNKLAESYNEQFF
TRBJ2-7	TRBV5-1	CASSPGTGTIYEQYF
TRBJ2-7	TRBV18	CASSRDREAVEQYF
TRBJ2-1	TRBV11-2	CASTQSGLAGNEQFF
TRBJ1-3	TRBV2	CASSAGGPGNTIYF
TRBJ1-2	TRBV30	CACQCPGNYGYTF
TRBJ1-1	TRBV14	CASSRPGQINTEAFF
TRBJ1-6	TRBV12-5	CASGLGQGGSPLHF
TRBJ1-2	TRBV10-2	CASTPTGDYGYTF
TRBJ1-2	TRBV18	CASSPGTDYGYTF
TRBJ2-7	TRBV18	CASHGGENSYEQYF
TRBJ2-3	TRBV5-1	CASSLWGRGTDTQYF
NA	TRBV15	CATSRPTGQGADEQYF
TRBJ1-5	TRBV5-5	CASSRDRAGNQPQHF
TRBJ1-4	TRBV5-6	CASSRGRGGNEKLFF
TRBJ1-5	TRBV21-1	CASTVEGLERVEGNQPQHF
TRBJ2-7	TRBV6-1	CASKPGQASYEQYF
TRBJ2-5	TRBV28	CASSLSGLFETQYF
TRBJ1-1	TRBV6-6	CASNLRGVEGNTEAFF